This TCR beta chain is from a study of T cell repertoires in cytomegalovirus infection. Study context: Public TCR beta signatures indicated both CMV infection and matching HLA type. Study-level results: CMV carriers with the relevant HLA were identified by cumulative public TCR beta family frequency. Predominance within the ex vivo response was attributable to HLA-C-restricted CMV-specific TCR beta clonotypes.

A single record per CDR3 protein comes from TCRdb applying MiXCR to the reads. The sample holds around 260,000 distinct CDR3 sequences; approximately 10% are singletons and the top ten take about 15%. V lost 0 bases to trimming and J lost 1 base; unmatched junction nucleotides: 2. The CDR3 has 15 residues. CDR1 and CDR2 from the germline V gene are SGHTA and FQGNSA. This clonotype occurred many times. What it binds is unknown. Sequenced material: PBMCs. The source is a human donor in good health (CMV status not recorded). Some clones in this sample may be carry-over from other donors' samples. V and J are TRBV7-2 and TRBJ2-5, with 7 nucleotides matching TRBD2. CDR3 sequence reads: CASSLAGRGQETQYF. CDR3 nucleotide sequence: TGTGCCAGCAGCTTAGCGGGGAGGGGCCAAGAGACCCAGTACTTC.